The 24 T cell receptor beta chains below come from one sample, sequenced in a study of OX40 agonist ivuxolimab in advanced cancers. Measured with immunoSEQ multiplex PCR; TCRdb has only the in-frame clones, and not every one. The sample has about 56,000 clones; under 85% are singletons. Specimen: CD4+ or CD8+ T cells sorted from blood, collected in a trial of the OX40 agonist ivuxolimab. The receptors were gathered from an adult with an advanced solid tumor such as melanoma, head and neck, liver or kidney cancer.

J is TRBJ1-2 and V is TRBV29-1, with TRBD1 matching over 12 bases. Trimming removed 4 bases from V and 4 bases from J; junction bases left unmatched: 7. The CDR3 is made up of 15 amino acids. CDR1 and CDR2 from the germline V gene are SQVTM and ANQGSEA. CDR3: CSVASGTGGRYGYTF. The CDR3 DNA sequence: TGCAGCGTTGCTTCCGGGACAGGGGGCCGCTATGGCTACACCTTC.

The chain has TRBV30 and TRBJ2-5, with D hard to call. The J call may be wrong; the DNA end is better matched by TRBJ2-7. Germline V gene data show CDR1 as GTSNPN and CDR2 as SVGIG (reference sequence). This CDR3 is 11 amino acids long. As DNA, the CDR3 is TGTGCCTGTCGGAAAAACTACGAGCAGTACTTC. It encodes CACRKNYEQYF.

The chain joins TRBV5-1 to TRBJ1-1; D remains ambiguous. Germline loops: CDR1 SGHRS, CDR2 YFSETQ. The CDR3 has 12 amino acids. Trimming took off 2 bases at V and 7 bases at J, with 9 bases between the two ends. The chain's CDR3 is CASSFGSNEAFF. DNA for the CDR3: TGCGCCAGCAGCTTTGGGTCAAATGAAGCTTTCTTT.

The gene calls are TRBV5-4 and TRBJ2-5, with 12 bases aligning to TRBD2. V shed 4 bases and J 1 base; nucleotides not matched to a gene: 2. CDR3 size: 15 residues. Germline CDR1 and CDR2: SGHNT and YYREEE (reference sequence). The CDR3 region has the DNA TGTGCCAGCAGCCGGACTAGCGGGATCCAAGAGACCCAGTACTTC. It yields the protein CASSRTSGIQETQYF.

The V gene is TRBV19, the J gene TRBJ1-5, with a tentative D call TRBD1 (5 bases). The CDR3 extends over 15 amino acids. Per germline, CDR1 LNHDA and CDR2 SQIVND (reference sequence). The V gene lost 3 bases and the J gene lost 0 bases, with 9 bases spanning the gap. The CDR3 here is CASSIRQFSNQPQHF. The CDR3 DNA is TGTGCCAGTAGTATCCGACAGTTTAGCAATCAGCCCCAGCATTTT.

CDR3 sequence reads: CASSEGQGGTGELFF. The DNA for the CDR3 is TGTGCCAGCAGTGAAGGACAGGGTGGCACCGGGGAGCTGTTTTTT. The chain couples TRBV2 to TRBJ2-2; TRBD1 matches at 7 bases. The germline CDR1 and CDR2 sequences are SNHLY and FYNNEI. With V trimmed by 1 base and J by 4 bases, 3 bases remained unmatched. The CDR3 is 15 amino acids.

This rearrangement joins TRBV7-2 to TRBJ2-1; 8 bases are shared with TRBD2. The CDR3 is 13 amino acids. The junction had 4 bases not matched to a gene; V was cut back by 8 bases and J by 4 bases. Germline V gene sequence: CDR1 SGHTA, CDR2 FQGNSA. CDR3 sequence reads: CASSREAYNEQFF. DNA for the CDR3: TGTGCCAGCTCGCGGGAGGCTTACAATGAGCAGTTCTTC.

V is TRBV29-1 and J is TRBJ1-3; 8 bases are shared with TRBD1. This CDR3 contains 13 residues. From germline, CDR1 is SQVTM and CDR2 ANQGSEA. Trimming took 6 bases from V and 5 from J; bases not matched to a gene: 6. CDR3 residues: CSVSTGVRNTIYF. Here the CDR3 DNA reads TGCAGCGTCTCGACAGGGGTTCGAAACACCATATATTTT.

The V gene is TRBV27, the J gene TRBJ2-6; 7 nucleotides agree with TRBD2. The length of the CDR3 is 17 residues. Germline V gives CDR1 MNHEY, CDR2 SMNVEV (reference sequence). Trimming cost V 4 bases and J 0 bases; bases outside gene matches: 6. The chain's CDR3 is CASSSGGGGSGANVLTF. CDR3 in DNA: TGTGCCAGCAGTTCTGGGGGGGGAGGCTCTGGGGCCAACGTCCTGACTTTC.

The chain combines TRBV6-1 with TRBJ1-3; the match to TRBD1 covers 8 bases. The V gene's germline CDR1 is MNHNS and CDR2 SASEGT. The CDR3 length is 15 residues. Losses at the gene ends were 5 bases for V and 4 bases for J; bases not matched to a gene: 7. This chain's CDR3 is CASSPLDREGNTIYF. Here the CDR3 DNA reads TGTGCCAGCAGTCCACTGGACAGGGAAGGAAACACCATATATTTT.

The chain links TRBV5-4 to TRBJ2-5, with 8 bases aligning to TRBD2. Germline V CDR1 and CDR2: SGHNT, YYREEE (reference sequence). Losses at the gene ends were 4 bases for V and 7 bases for J; bases not matched to a gene: 3. The CDR3 has 12 residues. The chain's CDR3 is CASSVRGGTQYF. As DNA, the CDR3 is TGTGCCAGCAGCGTCCGGGGGGGGACCCAGTACTTC.

In nucleotides, the CDR3 is TGTGCCAGCAGTCCACCTGGGACTAGCGGGGGTAGCTACGAGCAGTACTTC. It encodes CASSPPGTSGGSYEQYF. V usage is TRBV28 and J usage is TRBJ2-7; 14 nucleotides align to TRBD2. CDR3 size: 17 residues. V shed 5 bases and J 3 bases; nucleotides not matched to a gene: 9. Germline-derived CDR1 and CDR2 are MDHEN and SYDVKM.

J is TRBJ1-4 and V is TRBV30; tentative D call: TRBD1 (6 bases). Germline V gene sequence: CDR1 GTSNPN, CDR2 SVGIG (reference sequence). This CDR3 contains 13 residues. V gave up 4 bases and J gave up 8 bases, with 14 bases separating them. The CDR3 DNA follows: TGTGCCTGGAACGCTAGGGGGGGAGAAAAACTGTTTTTT. It codes for CAWNARGGEKLFF.

This clone was picked up one time. V usage is TRBV4-1 and J usage is TRBJ2-1, with a tentative D call TRBD2 (6 bases). Trimming took 3 bases from V and 0 from J, leaving 15 bases between them. Germline CDR1 is MGHRA and CDR2 is YSYEKL. The CDR3 extends over 17 amino acids. CDR3 sequence: CASSQELATSSYNEQFF. In DNA, the CDR3 is TGCGCCAGCAGCCAGGAGCTAGCGACCAGCTCCTACAATGAGCAGTTCTTC.

The V gene is TRBV5-6, the J gene TRBJ2-2, with 7 positions matching TRBD1. V was pared by 6 bases and J by 5 bases, with 10 bases of the junction left unmatched. Germline V lookup: CDR1 SGHDT, CDR2 YYEEEE. The CDR3 sequence is 15 residues long. CDR3 amino acids: CASTDTGERTGELFF. The CDR3 DNA sequence: TGTGCCAGCACCGATACAGGGGAGAGGACCGGGGAGCTGTTTTTT.

This clone was found a few times. The J gene is TRBJ2-4, the V gene TRBV18; the D gene could be TRBD1 or TRBD2 (6 bases each). Germline V CDR1 and CDR2: KGHSH, LQKENI. This CDR3 region has 19 residues. Trimming left V 3 bases short and J 0 bases short, with 21 bases between. CDR3 sequence reads: CASSPGGLHEDLAKNIQYF. CDR3 DNA: TGTGCCAGCTCACCGGGGGGCTTACATGAAGACCTAGCCAAAAACATTCAGTACTTC.

This chain links TRBV11-2 with TRBJ1-4; TRBD1 matches at 7 bases. V lost 6 bases and J lost 2; bases outside the gene matches: 3. Germline assignment: CDR1 SGHAT and CDR2 FQNNGV. The CDR3 runs 14 residues. The CDR3 is CASRRTGTNEKLFF. CDR3 nucleotide sequence: TGTGCCAGCAGACGGACAGGCACTAATGAAAAACTGTTTTTT.

This chain joins TRBV27 and TRBJ2-1; TRBD2 aligns across 7 bases. The V gene's germline CDR1 is MNHEY and CDR2 SMNVEV (reference sequence). This CDR3 region has 15 residues. J was trimmed by 4 bases and V by 3 bases; bases with no gene match: 6. The CDR3 nucleotides read TGTGCCAGCAGTTTCGGGCTAGCGGAGTACAATGAGCAGTTCTTC. Translating gives CASSFGLAEYNEQFF.

This rearrangement joins TRBV7-8 to TRBJ1-2; TRBD1 might be the D (5 bases). The V end lost 2 bases, the J end lost 6 bases, and 16 bases lay between the germline ends. This CDR3 contains 15 residues. Looked up from germline, CDR1 is SGHVS and CDR2 is FQNEAQ. The CDR3 loop reads CASSLSPGVGDGYTF. CDR3 in DNA: TGTGCCAGCAGCTTAAGTCCGGGGGTCGGGGATGGCTACACCTTC. The full variable domain, completed using reference TRBV7-8 and TRBJ1-2, is GAGVSQSPRYKVAKRGQDVALRCDPISGHVSLFWYQQALGQGPEFLTYFQNEAQLDKSGLPSDRFFAERPEGSVSTLKIQRTQQEDSAVYLCASSLSPGVGDGYTFGSGTRLTVV.

This chain uses TRBV28 with TRBJ2-3; no clear D gene. The CDR3 is 13 residues long. The V gene lost 3 bases and the J gene lost 5 bases, with 9 bases spanning the gap. Germline CDR1 and CDR2: MDHEN and SYDVKM. CDR3 bases: TGTGCCAGCAGTTTTCAGGCAGGAGATACGCAGTATTTT. Translating gives CASSFQAGDTQYF. The full variable domain, its missing parts supplied by reference TRBV28 and TRBJ2-3, is DVKVTQSSRYLVKRTGEKVFLECVQDMDHENMFWYRQDPGLGLRLIYFSYDVKMKEKGDIPEGYSVSREKKERFSLILESASTNQTSMYLCASSFQAGDTQYFGPGTRLTVL.

The chain employs TRBV11-2 and TRBJ2-3; tentative D call: TRBD2 (5 bases). The CDR3 is 15 amino acids. V dropped 2 bases and J dropped 6 bases, with 15 bases sitting between them. Germline CDR1 SGHAT, CDR2 FQNNGV. CDR3: CASSLFRTPWDTQYF. CDR3 bases: TGTGCCAGCAGCTTATTTCGGACTCCCTGGGATACGCAGTATTTT.

This chain connects TRBV7-9 to TRBJ2-1; D unresolved. V lost 5 bases, J lost 4 bases, and 3 bases lay in between. This CDR3 region has 11 residues. Germline CDR1 is SEHNR and CDR2 is FQNEAQ (reference sequence). The CDR3 protein is CASSPYNEQFF. The CDR3 coding sequence is TGTGCCAGCAGCCCATACAATGAGCAGTTCTTC.

This clone is a singleton in its sample. The chain carries TRBV9 and TRBJ2-7; 7 bases align to TRBD2. The ends lost 2 bases at V and 3 bases at J; junction bases unmatched: 5. The CDR3 runs to 14 residues. CDR1 is SGDLS and CDR2 is YYNGEE in the germline V gene. CDR3 region: CASSVAGTNYEQYF. For the CDR3, the DNA is TGTGCCAGCAGCGTCGCCGGGACTAACTACGAGCAGTACTTC. Full variable domain (outside the CDR3, taken from reference TRBV9 and TRBJ2-7): DSGVTQTPKHLITATGQRVTLRCSPRSGDLSVYWYQQSLDQGLQFLIQYYNGEERAKGNILERFSAQQFPDLHSELNLSSLELGDSALYFCASSVAGTNYEQYFGPGTRLTVT.

The J gene is TRBJ2-1, the V gene TRBV27, with TRBD1 matching 10 bases. Germline loops: CDR1 MNHEY, CDR2 SMNVEV (reference sequence). The trim removed 6 bases at V and 4 bases at J, leaving 9 bases unmatched. The length of the CDR3 is 16 residues. As DNA, the CDR3 is TGTGCCAGCAGACGCTCCGGGACAGGGGATTACAATGAGCAGTTCTTC. Protein sequence: CASRRSGTGDYNEQFF.